This section outlines one T cell receptor beta chain sequence together with its context. Its cognate antigen is unknown. The sample comes from a study of shared clonotypes between healthy human individuals. General study points: Among a few donors, roughly 5.5% of naive CD4 clonotypes were found in common. On the whole, naive subsets had larger estimated richness than memory subsets had.

Sorted subsets were amplified in replicate PCRs using approximately 0.2 ug DNA, around 30,000 T cell genomes. The authors' processing: Filtering differed for immunoSEQ, which gave only junction sequences without quality scores. Here immunoSEQ multiplex PCR was the method, and the copy in TCRdb shows in-frame clones only, minus some. V, J and clone size derive from that table, while D and trimming were established from the DNA sequence. The table records about 2.1 million clones, around 93% of them present only once. Naive CD8 cells lacked CD45RO, underwent positive selection for CCR7 and left out terminally differentiated effector memory CD45RA+ cells. Sequencing was performed on naive CD8+ T cells from PBMCs. The clonotype comes from a man between 18 and 29 years old in good health. Some clones in this sample may be carry-over from other donors' samples.

CDR3: CASSGPLTGNYEQYF. The CDR3 bases are TGTGCCAGCTCGGGACCCTTGACAGGAAACTACGAGCAGTACTTC. The chain combines TRBV18 with TRBJ2-7, with D possibly TRBD1 on 6 matching bases. CDR1 KGHSH and CDR2 LQKENI come from the germline V gene. This CDR3 has 15 residues. V lost 6 bases and J lost 3, with 18 bases in between.